The TCR beta chain described here comes from a study of identical twins. Study-level points and caveats: Out-of-frame alpha sequences common to twins exhibited a surplus of low generation probability.

Notes on this clonotype: Its antigen is not known.

One entry per CDR3 protein, called by TCRdb with MiXCR from the 5' RACE reads. There are roughly 770,000 distinct CDR3 sequences in the sample; around a sixth occur only once, and around 14% lies in the top ten. With V trimmed by 4 bases and J by 4 bases, 4 bases remained unmatched. The germline gives CDR1 SGHRS, CDR2 YFSETQ. CDR3 length equals 15 residues. Another study also made use of these data, one on T cells expressing NK-cell markers.

The sample was PBMCs. The chain links TRBV5-1 to TRBJ2-1; 11 positions match TRBD2. The sequence was collected from a woman in her late teens or twenties in good health. CDR3 residues: CASSTASGGYNEQFF. DNA of the CDR3: TGCGCCAGCAGCACTGCTAGCGGGGGGTACAATGAGCAGTTCTTC.